This T cell receptor (beta chain) originates from a study of molecular identifiers for immune sequencing clone quantification. With listed TCR primers and previously described methods, bulk TCR libraries were prepared. MiXCR was run by TCRdb on the PCR reads, yielding one entry per CDR3 protein. The sample holds some 320,000 distinct CDR3 sequences; about 21% are singletons and the top ten take about 0.79%. Whole-study findings and limits: Under 1% of molecules in naive cells, but over 99% of effector molecules, belonged to clones above 20 RNA copies.

This clonotype has more than one count but fewer than ten. Its cognate antigen is unknown. CD8+CD4-CCR7+CD45RA+ cells were sorted as naive CD8 T cells. The CDR3 totals 16 residues. The germline V and J ends were trimmed by 5 bases and 3 bases, with 20 bases remaining between them. Per the germline V gene, CDR1 is MNHEY and CDR2 is SMNVEV (reference sequence). Sequencing was carried out using naive CD8+ T cells from blood, with Jurkat cell RNA spiked in. Subset described: FACS-sorted CD8+CD4-CCR7+CD45RA+ naive T cells. The source of this sequence is a human donor in good health. Some libraries in this study had Jurkat cell RNA spiked in. The rearrangement links TRBV27 to TRBJ2-7, with D unresolved. The CDR3 sequence is CASSPWSAKSIYEQYF. In DNA, the CDR3 is TGTGCCAGCAGTCCCTGGTCCGCCAAGTCTATCTACGAGCAGTACTTC.